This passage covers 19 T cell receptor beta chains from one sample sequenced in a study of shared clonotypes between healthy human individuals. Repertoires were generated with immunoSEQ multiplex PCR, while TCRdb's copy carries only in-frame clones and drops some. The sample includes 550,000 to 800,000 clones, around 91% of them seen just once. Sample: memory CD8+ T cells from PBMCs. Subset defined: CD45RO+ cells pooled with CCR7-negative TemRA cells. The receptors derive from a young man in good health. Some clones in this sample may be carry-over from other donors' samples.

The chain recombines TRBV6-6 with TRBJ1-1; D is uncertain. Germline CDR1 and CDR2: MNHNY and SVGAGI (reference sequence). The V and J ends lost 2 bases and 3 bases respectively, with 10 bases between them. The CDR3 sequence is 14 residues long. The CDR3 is CASSYGDVDTEAFF. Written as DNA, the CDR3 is TGTGCCAGCAGTTACGGAGATGTAGACACTGAAGCTTTCTTT.

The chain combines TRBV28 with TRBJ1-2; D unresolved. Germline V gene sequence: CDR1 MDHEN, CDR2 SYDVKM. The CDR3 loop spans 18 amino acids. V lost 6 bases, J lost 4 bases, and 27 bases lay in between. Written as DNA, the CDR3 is TGTGCCAGCAGGGGCCCCTCGTGGTCTCCAGGTGCTTCCTATGGCTACACCTTC. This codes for CASRGPSWSPGASYGYTF.

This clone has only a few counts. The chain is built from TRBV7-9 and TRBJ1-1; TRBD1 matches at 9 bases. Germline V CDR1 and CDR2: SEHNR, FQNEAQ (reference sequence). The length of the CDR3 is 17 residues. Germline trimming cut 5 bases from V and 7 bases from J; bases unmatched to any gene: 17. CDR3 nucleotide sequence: TGTGCCAGCAGCCCCAATAGCCCGACAGGGGGTTATTTTGAAGCTTTCTTT. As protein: CASSPNSPTGGYFEAFF.

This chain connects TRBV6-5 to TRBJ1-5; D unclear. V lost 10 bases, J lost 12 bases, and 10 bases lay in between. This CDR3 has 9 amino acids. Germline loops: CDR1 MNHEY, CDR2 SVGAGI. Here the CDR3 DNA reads TGTGCCATCCGGGAAGGCCAGCATTTT. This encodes CAIREGQHF.

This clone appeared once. CDR3 sequence reads: CASSKPSRSGRAGETQYF. DNA of the CDR3: TGTGCCAGCAGCAAACCCTCTCGTAGCGGGAGGGCAGGGGAGACCCAGTACTTC. J is TRBJ2-5 and V is TRBV27; 11 bases are a match to TRBD2. The V gene's germline CDR1 is MNHEY and CDR2 SMNVEV (reference sequence). This CDR3 is built from 18 residues. Unmatched junction bases numbered 17, after V lost 6 bases and J lost 5 bases.

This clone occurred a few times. CDR3 in amino acids: CASSHRENSYEQYF. DNA for the CDR3: TGTGCCAGCAGCCATCGGGAGAACTCCTACGAGCAGTACTTC. The chain carries TRBV9 and TRBJ2-7; a possible D gene is TRBD2 (6 bases). The V end was cut by 4 bases, the J end by 0 bases, with 11 bases between. The CDR3 consists of 14 residues. CDR1 and CDR2 from the germline V gene are SGDLS and YYNGEE. The full variable domain, in which reference TRBV9 and TRBJ2-7 provide the parts outside the CDR3, is DSGVTQTPKHLITATGQRVTLRCSPRSGDLSVYWYQQSLDQGLQFLIQYYNGEERAKGNILERFSAQQFPDLHSELNLSSLELGDSALYFCASSHRENSYEQYFGPGTRLTVT.

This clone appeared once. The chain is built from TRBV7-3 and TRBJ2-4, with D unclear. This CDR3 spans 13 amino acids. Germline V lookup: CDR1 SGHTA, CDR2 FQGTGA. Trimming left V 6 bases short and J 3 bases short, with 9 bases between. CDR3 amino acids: CASRSDGKNIQYF. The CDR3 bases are TGTGCCAGCAGGTCCGATGGCAAAAACATTCAGTACTTC.

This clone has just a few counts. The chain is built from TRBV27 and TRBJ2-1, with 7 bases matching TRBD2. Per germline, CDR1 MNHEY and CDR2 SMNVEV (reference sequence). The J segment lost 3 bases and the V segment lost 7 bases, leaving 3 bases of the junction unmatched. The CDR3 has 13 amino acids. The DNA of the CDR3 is TGTGCCAGCAAGCGGGGACTCTACAATGAGCAGTTCTTC. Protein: CASKRGLYNEQFF.

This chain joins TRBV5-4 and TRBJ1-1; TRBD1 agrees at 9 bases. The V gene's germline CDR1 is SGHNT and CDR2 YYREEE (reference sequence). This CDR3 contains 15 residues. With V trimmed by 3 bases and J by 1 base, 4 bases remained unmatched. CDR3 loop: CASSWPGQGNTEAFF. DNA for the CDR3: TGTGCCAGCAGCTGGCCGGGACAGGGGAACACTGAAGCTTTCTTT.

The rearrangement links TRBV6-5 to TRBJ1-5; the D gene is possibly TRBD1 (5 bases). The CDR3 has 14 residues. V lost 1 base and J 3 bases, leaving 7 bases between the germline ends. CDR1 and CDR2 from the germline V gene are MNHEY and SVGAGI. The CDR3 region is CASSYLGLNQPQHF. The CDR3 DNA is TGTGCCAGCAGTTACTTGGGACTCAATCAGCCCCAGCATTTT.

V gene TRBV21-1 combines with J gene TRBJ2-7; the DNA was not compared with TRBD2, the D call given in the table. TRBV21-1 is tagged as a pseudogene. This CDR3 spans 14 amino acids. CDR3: CASSFGRPTYEQYF. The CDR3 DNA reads TGTGCCAGCAGCTTCGGGAGACCTACCTACGAGCAGTACTTC.

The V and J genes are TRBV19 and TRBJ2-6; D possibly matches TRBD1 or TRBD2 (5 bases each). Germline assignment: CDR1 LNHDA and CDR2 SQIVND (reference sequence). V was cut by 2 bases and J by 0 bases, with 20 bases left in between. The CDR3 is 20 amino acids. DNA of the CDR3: TGTGCCAGTAGTATATGGGCCGGGGCAGTTCGAAGCTCTGGGGCCAACGTCCTGACTTTC. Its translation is CASSIWAGAVRSSGANVLTF.

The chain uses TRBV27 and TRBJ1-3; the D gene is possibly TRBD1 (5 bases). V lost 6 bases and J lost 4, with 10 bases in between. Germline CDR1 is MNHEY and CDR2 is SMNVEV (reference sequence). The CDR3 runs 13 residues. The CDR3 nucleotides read TGTGCCAGCAGGGGTAGGGGCGGAAACACCATATATTTT. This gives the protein CASRGRGGNTIYF.

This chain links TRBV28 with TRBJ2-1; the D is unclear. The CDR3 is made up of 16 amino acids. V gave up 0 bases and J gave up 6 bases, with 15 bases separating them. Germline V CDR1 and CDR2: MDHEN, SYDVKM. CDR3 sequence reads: CASSLWKDRSGNEQFF. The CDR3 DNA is TGTGCCAGCAGTTTATGGAAGGATCGGTCAGGCAATGAGCAGTTCTTC.

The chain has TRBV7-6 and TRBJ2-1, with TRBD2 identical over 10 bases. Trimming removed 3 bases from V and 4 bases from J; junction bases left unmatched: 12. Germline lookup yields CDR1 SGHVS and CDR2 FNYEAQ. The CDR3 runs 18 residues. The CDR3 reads CASSFSTSGRRPYNEQFF. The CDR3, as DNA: TGTGCCAGCAGCTTTTCGACTAGCGGGCGCCGACCATACAATGAGCAGTTCTTC.

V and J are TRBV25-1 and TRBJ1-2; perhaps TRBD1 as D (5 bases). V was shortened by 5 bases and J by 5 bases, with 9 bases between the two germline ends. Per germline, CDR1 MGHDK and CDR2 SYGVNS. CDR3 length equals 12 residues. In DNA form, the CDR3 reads TGTGCCAGCAGTCCCGGGACTTATGGCTACACCTTC. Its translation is CASSPGTYGYTF.

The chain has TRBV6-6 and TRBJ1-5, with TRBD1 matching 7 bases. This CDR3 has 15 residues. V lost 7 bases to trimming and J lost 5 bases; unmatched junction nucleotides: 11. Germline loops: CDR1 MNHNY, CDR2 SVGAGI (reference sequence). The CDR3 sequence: CASTHGTATYQPQHF. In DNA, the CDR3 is TGTGCCAGCACTCACGGGACAGCAACATATCAGCCCCAGCATTTT.

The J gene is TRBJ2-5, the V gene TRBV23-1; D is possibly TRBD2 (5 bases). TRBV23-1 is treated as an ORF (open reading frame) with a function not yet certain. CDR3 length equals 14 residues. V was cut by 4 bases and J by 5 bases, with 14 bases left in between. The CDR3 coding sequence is TGCGCCAGCAGTCGCCGAGGGCCGAGGGAGACCCAGTACTTC. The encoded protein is CASSRRGPRETQYF.

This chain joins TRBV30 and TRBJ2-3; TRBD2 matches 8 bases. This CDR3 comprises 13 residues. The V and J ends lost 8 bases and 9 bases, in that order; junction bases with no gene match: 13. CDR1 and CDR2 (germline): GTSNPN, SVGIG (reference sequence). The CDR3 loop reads CAREGGDQWTQYF. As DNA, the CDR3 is TGTGCCCGGGAGGGAGGGGACCAGTGGACGCAGTATTTT.